This passage covers 30 T cell receptor beta chains from one sample sequenced in a study of shared clonotypes between healthy human individuals. Produced via immunoSEQ multiplex PCR; TCRdb's table is partial and in-frame only. Here the sample spans approximately 500,000 clones, 81% being singletons. Material for sequencing was PBMCs. Source of these receptors: a woman aged 40 to 50 in good health. Some clones in this sample may be carry-over from other donors' samples.

CDR3 DNA: TGTGCCAGCAGCCCCGACAGGTTTCAGCCCCAGCATTTT. Encoded protein: CASSPDRFQPQHF. This sequence joins TRBV7-9 and TRBJ1-5, with D maybe TRBD1 (6 bases). CDR3 length: 13 amino acids. Deletions cut 5 bases from V and 6 bases from J, with 11 bases between. From germline, CDR1 is SEHNR and CDR2 FQNEAQ (reference sequence).

The rearrangement uses TRBV12-5 and TRBJ2-2, with a weak D call TRBD2 (6 bases). Germline values: CDR1 LGHNT, CDR2 FRNRAP. Trimming left V 0 bases short and J 3 bases short, with 20 bases between. The CDR3 consists of 19 residues. The CDR3 coding sequence is TGTGCTAGTGGTTTGGTTACTTATGGGGGAGGAATTGACACCGGGGAGCTGTTTTTT. This sequence encodes CASGLVTYGGGIDTGELFF.

The chain links TRBV9 to TRBJ1-4; 7 bases line up with TRBD1. CDR1 SGDLS and CDR2 YYNGEE come from the germline V gene. The CDR3 runs 15 residues. Trimming removed 3 bases from V and 8 bases from J; junction bases left unmatched: 10. CDR3 DNA sequence: TGTGCCAGCAGCGCCCAGGGACAGCTCGGCGAAAAACTGTTTTTT. This gives the protein CASSAQGQLGEKLFF.

The V and J genes are TRBV18 and TRBJ1-3, with no clear D. The germline V gene encodes CDR1 KGHSH and CDR2 LQKENI. Trimming shortened V by 1 base and J by 0 bases, and 7 bases separated the two germline ends. This CDR3 is 15 amino acids long. CDR3 sequence (DNA): TGTGCCAGCTCACCACGAGAAGCCTCTGGAAACACCATATATTTT. Translation: CASSPREASGNTIYF.

This chain joins TRBV2 and TRBJ1-1, with 8 positions matching TRBD1. The CDR3 runs to 14 residues. Losses at the gene ends were 5 bases for V and 2 bases for J; bases not matched to a gene: 4. The germline V gene has CDR1 SNHLY and CDR2 FYNNEI. The CDR3 region is CASSRTGTNTEAFF. DNA for the CDR3: TGTGCCAGCAGTAGGACAGGGACAAACACTGAAGCTTTCTTT. The full variable domain, its missing parts supplied by reference TRBV2 and TRBJ1-1, is EPEVTQTPSHQVTQMGQEVILRCVPISNHLYFYWYRQILGQKVEFLVSFYNNEISEKSEIFDDQFSVERPDGSNFTLKIRSTKLEDSAMYFCASSRTGTNTEAFFGQGTRLTVV.

This chain connects TRBV28 to TRBJ1-4, with a tentative D call TRBD1 (5 bases). The germline gives CDR1 MDHEN, CDR2 SYDVKM. This CDR3 comprises 12 residues. The ends were cut back, 4 bases at V and 13 bases at J, with 13 bases in the middle. The CDR3 loop is CASSYPGLRLFF. CDR3 nucleotides: TGTGCCAGCAGTTACCCGGGACTGAGACTGTTTTTT.

V and J are TRBV11-2 and TRBJ2-7; 12 nucleotides match TRBD2. The CDR3 is 15 residues long. With V trimmed by 1 base and J by 2 bases, 0 bases remained unmatched. Germline loops: CDR1 SGHAT, CDR2 FQNNGV. The CDR3 region has the DNA TGTGCCAGCAGCTTAGGGACTAGCGGGGCCTACGAGCAGTACTTC. This codes for CASSLGTSGAYEQYF.

The rearrangement links TRBV28 to TRBJ2-7; 13 positions agree with TRBD2. CDR3 size: 16 residues. With 3 bases clipped from V and 1 base from J, the junction kept 3 bases outside the gene matches. Germline V gives CDR1 MDHEN, CDR2 SYDVKM. The DNA of the CDR3 is TGTGCCAGCAGTTTCATGGGACTAGCGGGATCCTACGAGCAGTACTTC. Translating it yields CASSFMGLAGSYEQYF.

V is TRBV5-4 and J is TRBJ2-2, with D perhaps TRBD1 (5 bases). The germline CDR1 and CDR2 sequences are SGHNT and YYREEE (reference sequence). The CDR3 is made up of 17 amino acids. V gave up 0 bases and J gave up 1 base, with 13 bases separating them. The CDR3 is CASSLDRRAQNTGELFF. CDR3 nucleotide sequence: TGTGCCAGCAGCTTGGACCGCAGGGCACAGAACACCGGGGAGCTGTTTTTT.

The chain recombines TRBV4-3 with TRBJ1-4; D perhaps matches TRBD1 (5 bases). Germline CDR1 and CDR2: LGHNA and YSLEER. This CDR3 has 15 residues. V shed 4 bases and J shed 7 bases, with 16 bases lying between them. The CDR3 reads CASSREGTAREKLFF. The CDR3 DNA is TGCGCCAGCAGCCGGGAGGGGACTGCCCGTGAAAAACTGTTTTTT.

The chain joins TRBV18 to TRBJ2-7, with D possibly TRBD2 on 5 matching bases. This CDR3 region has 15 residues. V lost 3 bases and J 0 bases, leaving 12 bases between the germline ends. The V gene's germline CDR1 is KGHSH and CDR2 LQKENI. The CDR3 is CASSPRASSSYEQYF. The CDR3 bases are TGTGCCAGCTCACCGCGGGCCTCGTCCTCCTACGAGCAGTACTTC.

The V gene is TRBV2, the J gene TRBJ2-7; D uncertain. The CDR3 contains 12 residues. The ends were cut back, 2 bases at V and 4 bases at J, with 6 bases in the middle. The germline V gene encodes CDR1 SNHLY and CDR2 FYNNEI. CDR3 nucleotides: TGTGCCAGCAGTGAAATTTTGTACGAGCAGTACTTC. Translated: CASSEILYEQYF.

This clone has only a few counts. CDR3 in amino acids: CASSARQGSTDTQYF. The CDR3 region has the DNA TGTGCCAGCTCAGCACGGCAGGGCAGCACAGATACGCAGTATTTT. This rearrangement joins TRBV18 to TRBJ2-3; D is perhaps TRBD1 (5 bases). The CDR3 extends over 15 amino acids. From germline, CDR1 is KGHSH and CDR2 LQKENI. The V end was cut by 5 bases, the J end by 0 bases, with 12 bases between.

The chain carries TRBV10-3 and TRBJ2-2; TRBD2 aligns across 9 bases. CDR1 and CDR2 (germline): ENHRY, SYGVKD. CDR3 length equals 15 residues. Trimming took 8 bases from V and 1 from J; bases not matched to a gene: 5. The CDR3 here is CAIRETSGNTGELFF. The DNA of the CDR3 is TGTGCCATCCGCGAGACTAGCGGGAACACCGGGGAGCTGTTTTTT.

This clone appeared once. V and J are TRBV7-9 and TRBJ2-2; TRBD2 aligns across 9 bases. Trimming removed 2 bases from V and 8 bases from J; junction bases left unmatched: 3. The CDR3 sequence is 14 residues long. CDR1 and CDR2 from the germline V gene are SEHNR and FQNEAQ (reference sequence). CDR3 DNA sequence: TGTGCCAGCAGCTTATTCCTAGCGGGAGGGGAGCTGTTTTTT. As protein: CASSLFLAGGELFF. The full variable domain, rest sourced from reference TRBV7-9 and TRBJ2-2, is DTGVSQNPRHKITKRGQNVTFRCDPISEHNRLYWYRQTLGQGPEFLTYFQNEAQLEKSRLLSDRFSAERPKGSFSTLEIQRTEQGDSAMYLCASSLFLAGGELFFGEGSRLTVL.

The rearrangement joins TRBV4-1 to TRBJ2-7; D remains unclear. Germline V gene sequence: CDR1 MGHRA, CDR2 YSYEKL. The CDR3 contains 14 residues. V was trimmed by 3 bases and J by 1 base, leaving 10 bases between them. The CDR3 DNA is TGCGCCAGCAGCCACCCGGACCGTTCCTACGAGCAGTACTTC. As protein: CASSHPDRSYEQYF.

On this clone itself: It is likely a read error: a sequence one base away is far more abundant. This chain connects TRBV7-9 to TRBJ2-7, with D hard to call. CDR1 is SEHNR and CDR2 is FQNEAQ in the germline V gene (reference sequence). CDR3 size: 12 residues. Here the CDR3 reads CTSSLVGYEQYF. DNA for the CDR3: TGTACCAGCAGCTTAGTCGGGTACGAGCAGTACTTC.

This chain connects TRBV11-1 to TRBJ1-3; no clear D. V was shortened by 4 bases and J by 0 bases, with 7 bases between the two germline ends. This CDR3 contains 14 residues. The germline V gene encodes CDR1 SGHAT and CDR2 FQDESV (reference sequence). The CDR3 coding sequence is TGTGCCAGCAGCTCCGAATTCTCTGGAAACACCATATATTTT. It specifies CASSSEFSGNTIYF. Complete variable domain (other parts from reference TRBV11-1 and TRBJ1-3): EAEVAQSPRYKITEKSQAVAFWCDPISGHATLYWYRQILGQGPELLVQFQDESVVDDSQLPKDRFSAERLKGVDSTLKIQPAELGDSAMYLCASSSEFSGNTIYFGEGSWLTVV.

The V and J genes are TRBV2 and TRBJ2-2, with D unclear. Deletions cut 0 bases from V and 5 bases from J, with 7 bases between. Germline lookup yields CDR1 SNHLY and CDR2 FYNNEI. CDR3 length: 14 residues. CDR3 protein: CASSEASGTGELFF. CDR3 bases: TGTGCCAGCAGTGAAGCGTCCGGAACCGGGGAGCTGTTTTTT.

The chain links TRBV7-3 to TRBJ1-2, with D uncertain. The CDR3 sequence is 13 residues long. Germline CDR1 and CDR2: SGHTA and FQGTGA. V was cut by 1 base and J by 6 bases, with 9 bases left in between. The CDR3 bases are TGTGCCAGCAGCTTAATGGGGTCTCATGGCTACACCTTC. Protein: CASSLMGSHGYTF.

V gene TRBV19 combines with J gene TRBJ2-2, with D unresolved. The CDR3 is 15 amino acids. The V and J ends lost 4 bases and 2 bases respectively, with 11 bases between them. The germline CDR1 and CDR2 sequences are LNHDA and SQIVND (reference sequence). The CDR3 DNA reads TGTGCCAGTAGTACCGGCCCAGCAAACACCGGGGAGCTGTTTTTT. It specifies CASSTGPANTGELFF.

The CDR3 loop is CASSAGQGGNMNTEAFF. For the CDR3, the DNA is TGTGCCAGCAGCGCAGGACAGGGGGGCAATATGAACACTGAAGCTTTCTTT. This chain joins TRBV9 and TRBJ1-1; 10 nucleotides align to TRBD1. Germline loops: CDR1 SGDLS, CDR2 YYNGEE. J was trimmed by 0 bases and V by 3 bases; bases with no gene match: 8. The CDR3 runs 17 residues.

This clone was picked up one time. The genes are TRBV28 and TRBJ1-1, with 9 positions matching TRBD1. There are 15 residues in the CDR3. In germline, CDR1 is MDHEN, CDR2 SYDVKM. The V segment lost 7 bases and the J segment 1 base; nucleotides outside the gene matches: 7. CDR3 region: CASKLPTGGNTEAFF. The CDR3 bases are TGTGCCAGCAAGCTCCCGACAGGGGGGAACACTGAAGCTTTCTTT.

As to this clone: Since a far larger clone is one base different, this is likely a read error. Other nucleotide sequences from this sample produce the same CDR3. The chain joins TRBV6-4 to TRBJ2-7; a possible D gene is TRBD1 (6 bases). CDR1 and CDR2 from the germline V gene are MRHNA and SNTAGT. CDR3 size: 13 residues. The CDR3 DNA is TGTGCAAGCAGCTTTCCAGGGGTCCACGAGCAGTACTTC. It encodes CASSFPGVHEQYF.

This clone was observed a single time. The V and J genes are TRBV7-9 and TRBJ2-7; D unclear. This CDR3 has 14 amino acids. Germline CDR1 is SEHNR and CDR2 is FQNEAQ (reference sequence). Trimming cost V 0 bases and J 4 bases, with 10 bases left between them. The CDR3 loop is CASSLAGLVYEQYF. CDR3 DNA: TGTGCCAGCAGCTTAGCAGGGCTCGTATACGAGCAGTACTTC.

The chain carries TRBV11-2 and TRBJ2-5; D remains unclear. CDR1 and CDR2 (germline): SGHAT, FQNNGV. CDR3 size: 14 residues. Trimming took 3 bases from V and 4 from J, leaving 12 bases between them. The CDR3 nucleotides read TGTGCCAGCAGCTTGGGCCCCACTGGAGAGACCCAGTACTTC. Its protein product is CASSLGPTGETQYF.

The chain couples TRBV7-6 to TRBJ2-5; the D call may be TRBD1 or TRBD2 (5 bases each). V shed 4 bases and J shed 5 bases, with 17 bases lying between them. CDR1 SGHVS and CDR2 FNYEAQ come from the germline V gene. The CDR3 has 15 residues. The CDR3 loop reads CASSSRTSGGETQYF. The CDR3 nucleotides are TGTGCCAGCAGCTCGAGGACAAGCGGAGGCGAGACCCAGTACTTC.

J is TRBJ2-3 and V is TRBV7-2; 8 positions agree with TRBD1. In germline, CDR1 is SGHTA, CDR2 FQGNSA. J lost 3 bases, V lost 6 bases, and 5 bases had no gene match. This CDR3 spans 14 amino acids. Here the CDR3 reads CASSQRTGTDTQYF. The CDR3 coding sequence is TGTGCCAGCAGTCAACGGACAGGGACAGATACGCAGTATTTT.

V gene TRBV18 combines with J gene TRBJ1-1; possibly TRBD1 for D (5 bases). CDR1 is KGHSH and CDR2 is LQKENI in the germline V gene. The CDR3 has 13 residues. V dropped 11 bases and J dropped 0 bases, with 13 bases sitting between them. The CDR3, as DNA: TGTGCCTCGGGGTGGGGGGTGAACACTGAAGCTTTCTTT. This sequence encodes CASGWGVNTEAFF.

There are a few counts of this clone. This sequence joins TRBV4-2 and TRBJ2-7; tentatively, D is TRBD1 or TRBD2 (6 bases each). The germline V gene encodes CDR1 LGHNA and CDR2 YNFKEQ. Trimming took 0 bases from V and 0 from J, leaving 12 bases between them. The CDR3 length is 16 residues. The CDR3 protein is CASSQDWGAPSYEQYF. The DNA for the CDR3 is TGTGCCAGCAGCCAAGATTGGGGGGCCCCCTCCTACGAGCAGTACTTC.